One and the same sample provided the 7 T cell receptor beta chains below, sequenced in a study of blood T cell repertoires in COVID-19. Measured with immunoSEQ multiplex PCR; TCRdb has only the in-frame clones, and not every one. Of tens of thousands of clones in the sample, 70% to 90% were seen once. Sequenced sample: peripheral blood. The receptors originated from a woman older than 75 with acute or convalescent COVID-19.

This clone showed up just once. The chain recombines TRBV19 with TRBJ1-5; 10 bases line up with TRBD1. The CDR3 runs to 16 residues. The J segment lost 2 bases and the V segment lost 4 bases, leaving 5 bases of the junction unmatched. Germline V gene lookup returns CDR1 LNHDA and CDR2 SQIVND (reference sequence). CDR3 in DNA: TGTGCCAGTAGTACCCGGACAGGGGGTGGCAATCAGCCCCAGCATTTT. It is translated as CASSTRTGGGNQPQHF. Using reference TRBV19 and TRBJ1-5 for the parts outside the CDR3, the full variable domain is DGGITQSPKYLFRKEGQNVTLSCEQNLNHDAMYWYRQDPGQGLRLIYYSQIVNDFQKGDIAEGYSVSREKKESFPLTVTSAQKNPTAFYLCASSTRTGGGNQPQHFGDGTRLSIL.

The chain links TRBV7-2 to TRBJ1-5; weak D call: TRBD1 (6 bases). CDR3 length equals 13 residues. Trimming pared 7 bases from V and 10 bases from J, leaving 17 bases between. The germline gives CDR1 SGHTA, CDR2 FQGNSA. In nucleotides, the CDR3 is TGTGCCAGCACCCCGGACAGTCAAGGTCCCCAGCATTTT. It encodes CASTPDSQGPQHF.

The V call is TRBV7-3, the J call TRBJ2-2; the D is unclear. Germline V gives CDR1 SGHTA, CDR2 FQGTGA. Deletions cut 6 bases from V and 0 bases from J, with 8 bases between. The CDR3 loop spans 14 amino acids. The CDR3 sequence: CASRLQANTGELFF. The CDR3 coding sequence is TGTGCCAGCAGATTGCAGGCGAACACCGGGGAGCTGTTTTTT.

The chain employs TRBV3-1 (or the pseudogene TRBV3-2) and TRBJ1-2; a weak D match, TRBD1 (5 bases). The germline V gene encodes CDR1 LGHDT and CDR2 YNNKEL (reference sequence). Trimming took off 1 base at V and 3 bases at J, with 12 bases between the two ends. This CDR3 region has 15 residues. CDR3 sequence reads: CASSQVGGSDYGYTF. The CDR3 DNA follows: TGTGCCAGCAGCCAAGTCGGGGGATCGGACTATGGCTACACCTTC.

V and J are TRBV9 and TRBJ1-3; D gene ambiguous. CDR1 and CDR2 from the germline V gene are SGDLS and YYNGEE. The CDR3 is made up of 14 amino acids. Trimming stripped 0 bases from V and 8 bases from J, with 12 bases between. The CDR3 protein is CASSVGGSAYTIYF. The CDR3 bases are TGTGCCAGCAGCGTAGGAGGCAGTGCCTACACCATATATTTT.

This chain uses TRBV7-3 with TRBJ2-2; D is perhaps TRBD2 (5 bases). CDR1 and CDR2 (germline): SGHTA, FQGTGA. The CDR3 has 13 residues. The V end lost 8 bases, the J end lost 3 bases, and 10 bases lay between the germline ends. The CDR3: CASGTADTGELFF. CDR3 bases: TGTGCCAGCGGAACAGCGGACACCGGGGAGCTGTTTTTT.

The CDR3 DNA reads as TGTGCCACCACCGACCGGACAGGGTGGCGGGCTAATGAAAAACTGTTTTTT. Its protein is CATTDRTGWRANEKLFF. This chain links TRBV15 with TRBJ1-4; 8 bases align to TRBD1. This CDR3 has 17 residues. Germline-derived CDR1 and CDR2 are LNHNV and YYDKDF (reference sequence). The V and J ends lost 7 bases and 3 bases, in that order; junction bases with no gene match: 13.